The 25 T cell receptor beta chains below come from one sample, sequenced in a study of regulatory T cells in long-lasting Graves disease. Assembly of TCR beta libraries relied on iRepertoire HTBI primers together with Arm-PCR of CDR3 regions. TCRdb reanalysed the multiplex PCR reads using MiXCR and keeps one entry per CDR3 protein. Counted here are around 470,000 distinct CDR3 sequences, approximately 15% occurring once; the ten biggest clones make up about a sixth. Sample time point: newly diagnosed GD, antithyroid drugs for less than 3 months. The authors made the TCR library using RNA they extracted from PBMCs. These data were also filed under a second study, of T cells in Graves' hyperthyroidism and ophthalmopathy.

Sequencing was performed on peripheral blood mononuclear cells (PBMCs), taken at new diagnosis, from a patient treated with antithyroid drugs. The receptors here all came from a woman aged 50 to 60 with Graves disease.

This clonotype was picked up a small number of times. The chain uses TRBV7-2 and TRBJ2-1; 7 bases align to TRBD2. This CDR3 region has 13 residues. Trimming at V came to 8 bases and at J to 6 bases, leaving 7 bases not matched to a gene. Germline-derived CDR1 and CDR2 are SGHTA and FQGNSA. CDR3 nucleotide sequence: TGTGCCAGCGGCCTCGGGGGGTTCAATGAGCAGTTCTTC. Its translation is CASGLGGFNEQFF.

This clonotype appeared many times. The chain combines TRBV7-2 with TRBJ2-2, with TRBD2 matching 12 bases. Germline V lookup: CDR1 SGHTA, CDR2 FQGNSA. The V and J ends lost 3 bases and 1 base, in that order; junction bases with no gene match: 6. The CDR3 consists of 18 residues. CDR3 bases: TGTGCCAGCAGCTTCTCTAGCGGGAGGGCCTTGAACACCGGGGAGCTGTTTTTT. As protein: CASSFSSGRALNTGELFF. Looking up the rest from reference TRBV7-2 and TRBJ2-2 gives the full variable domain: GAGVSQSPSNKVTEKGKDVELRCDPISGHTALYWYRQSLGQGLEFLIYFQGNSAPDKSGLPSDRFSAERTGGSVSTLTIQRTQQEDSAVYLCASSFSSGRALNTGELFFGEGSRLTVL.

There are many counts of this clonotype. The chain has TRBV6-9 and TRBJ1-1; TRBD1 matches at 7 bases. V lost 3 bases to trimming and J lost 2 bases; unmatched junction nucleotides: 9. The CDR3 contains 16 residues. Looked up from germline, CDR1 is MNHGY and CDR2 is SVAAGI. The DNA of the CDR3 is TGTGCCAGCAGTTACCTTAGGACAGGTGGAAACACTGAAGCTTTCTTT. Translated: CASSYLRTGGNTEAFF.

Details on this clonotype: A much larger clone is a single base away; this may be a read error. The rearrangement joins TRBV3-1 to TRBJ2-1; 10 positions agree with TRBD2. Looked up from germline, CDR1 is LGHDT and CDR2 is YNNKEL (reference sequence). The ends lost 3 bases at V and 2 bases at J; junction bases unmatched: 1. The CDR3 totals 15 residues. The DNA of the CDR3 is TGTGCCAGCAGCCACCTAGCGGGAGCCTACAATGAGCAGTTCTTC. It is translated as CASSHLAGAYNEQFF.

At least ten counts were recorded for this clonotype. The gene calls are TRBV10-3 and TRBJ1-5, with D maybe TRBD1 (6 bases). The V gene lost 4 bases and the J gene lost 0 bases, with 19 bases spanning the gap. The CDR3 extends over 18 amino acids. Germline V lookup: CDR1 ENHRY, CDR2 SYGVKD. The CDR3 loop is CAISGEQGWGYSNQPQHF. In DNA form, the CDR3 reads TGTGCCATCAGTGGAGAACAGGGATGGGGGTATAGCAATCAGCCCCAGCATTTT.

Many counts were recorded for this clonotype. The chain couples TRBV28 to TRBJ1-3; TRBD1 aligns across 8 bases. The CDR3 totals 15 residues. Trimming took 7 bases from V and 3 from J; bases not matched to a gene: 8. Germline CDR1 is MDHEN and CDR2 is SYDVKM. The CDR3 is CASNTGQGVGNTIYF. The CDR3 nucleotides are TGTGCCAGCAACACCGGACAGGGCGTTGGAAACACCATATATTTT.

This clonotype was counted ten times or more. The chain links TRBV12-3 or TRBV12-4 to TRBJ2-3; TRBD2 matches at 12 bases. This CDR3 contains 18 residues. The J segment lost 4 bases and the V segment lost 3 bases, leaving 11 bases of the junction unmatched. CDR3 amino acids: CASSFGLTSGSFADTQYF. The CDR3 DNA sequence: TGTGCCAGCAGTTTCGGATTGACTAGCGGGAGTTTCGCAGATACGCAGTATTTT.

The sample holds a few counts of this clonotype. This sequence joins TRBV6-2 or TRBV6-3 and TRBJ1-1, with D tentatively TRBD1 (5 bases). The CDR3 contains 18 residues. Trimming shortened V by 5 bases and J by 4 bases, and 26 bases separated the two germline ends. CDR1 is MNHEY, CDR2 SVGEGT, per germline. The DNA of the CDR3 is TGTGCCAGCAGTCCCCCGGACACCGGTTGGTTGGTGGTCACTGAAGCTTTCTTT. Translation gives CASSPPDTGWLVVTEAFF.

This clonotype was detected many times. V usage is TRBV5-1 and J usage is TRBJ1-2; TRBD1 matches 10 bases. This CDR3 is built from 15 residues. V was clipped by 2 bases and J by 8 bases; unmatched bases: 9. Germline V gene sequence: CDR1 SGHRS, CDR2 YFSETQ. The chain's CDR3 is CASSLSSDRGYGYTF. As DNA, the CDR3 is TGCGCCAGCAGCTTATCCTCGGACAGGGGGTACGGCTACACCTTC.

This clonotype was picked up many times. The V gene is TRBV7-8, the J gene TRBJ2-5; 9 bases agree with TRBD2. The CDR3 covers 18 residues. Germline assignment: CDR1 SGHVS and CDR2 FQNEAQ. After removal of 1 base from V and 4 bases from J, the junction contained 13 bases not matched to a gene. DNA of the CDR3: TGTGCCAGCAGCTTAGGGAGGGGGGCGGGAGGGGGTCGAGAGACCCAGTACTTC. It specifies CASSLGRGAGGGRETQYF.

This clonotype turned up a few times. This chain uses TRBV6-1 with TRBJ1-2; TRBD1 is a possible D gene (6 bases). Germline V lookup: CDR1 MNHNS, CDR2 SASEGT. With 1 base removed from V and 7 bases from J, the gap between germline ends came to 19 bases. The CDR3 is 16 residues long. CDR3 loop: CASSEDGGAAPGGYTF. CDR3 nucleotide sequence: TGTGCCAGCAGTGAAGACGGGGGGGCGGCCCCTGGTGGCTACACCTTC.

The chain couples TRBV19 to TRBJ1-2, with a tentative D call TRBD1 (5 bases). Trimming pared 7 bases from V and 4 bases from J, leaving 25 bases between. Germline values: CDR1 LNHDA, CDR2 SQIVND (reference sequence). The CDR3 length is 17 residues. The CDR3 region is CASILTGRTSKFYGYTF. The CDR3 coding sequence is TGTGCCAGTATTTTGACGGGACGGACCTCAAAATTCTATGGCTACACCTTC.

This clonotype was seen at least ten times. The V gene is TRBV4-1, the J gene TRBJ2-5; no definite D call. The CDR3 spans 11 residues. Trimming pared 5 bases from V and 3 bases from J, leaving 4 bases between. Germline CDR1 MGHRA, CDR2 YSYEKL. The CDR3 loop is CASSSEETQYF. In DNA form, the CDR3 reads TGCGCCAGCAGCTCCGAAGAGACCCAGTACTTC.

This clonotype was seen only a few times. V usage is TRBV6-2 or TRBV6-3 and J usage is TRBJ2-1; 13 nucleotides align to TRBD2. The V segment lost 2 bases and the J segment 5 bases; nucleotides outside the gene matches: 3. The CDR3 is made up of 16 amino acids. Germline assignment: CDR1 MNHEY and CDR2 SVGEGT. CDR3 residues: CASSYRTSGSHNEQFF. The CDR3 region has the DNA TGTGCCAGCAGTTACAGGACTAGCGGGAGCCACAATGAGCAGTTCTTC.

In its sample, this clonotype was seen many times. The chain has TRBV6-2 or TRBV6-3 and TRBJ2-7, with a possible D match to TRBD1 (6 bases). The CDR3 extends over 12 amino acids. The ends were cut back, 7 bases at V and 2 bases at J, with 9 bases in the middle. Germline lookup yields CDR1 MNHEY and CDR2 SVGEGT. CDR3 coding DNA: TGTGCCAGCATGGGGGCACCCTACGAGCAGTACTTC. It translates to CASMGAPYEQYF.

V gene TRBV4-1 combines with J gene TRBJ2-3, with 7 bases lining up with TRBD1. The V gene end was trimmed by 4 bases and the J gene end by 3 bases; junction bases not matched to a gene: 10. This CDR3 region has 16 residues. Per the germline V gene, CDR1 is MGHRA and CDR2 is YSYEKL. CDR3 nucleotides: TGCGCCAGCAGCCTCACACCCACCAGGGGGACAGATACGCAGTATTTT. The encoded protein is CASSLTPTRGTDTQYF.

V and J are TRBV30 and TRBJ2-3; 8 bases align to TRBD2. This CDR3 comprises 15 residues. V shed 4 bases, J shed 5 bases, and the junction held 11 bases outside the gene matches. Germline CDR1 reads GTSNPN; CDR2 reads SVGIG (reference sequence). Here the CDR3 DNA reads TGTGCCTGGAAGGGACTAGGCGGGGCCCGAGATACGCAGTATTTT. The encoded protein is CAWKGLGGARDTQYF.

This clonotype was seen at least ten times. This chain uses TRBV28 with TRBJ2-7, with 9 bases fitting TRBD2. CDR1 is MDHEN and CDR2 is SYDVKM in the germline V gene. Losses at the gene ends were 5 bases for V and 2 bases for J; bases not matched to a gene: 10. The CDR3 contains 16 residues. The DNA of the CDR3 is TGTGCCAGCAGTCCTCAAATAGCGGGAGCTGCCTACGAGCAGTACTTC. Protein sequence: CASSPQIAGAAYEQYF. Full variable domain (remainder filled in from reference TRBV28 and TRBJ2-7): DVKVTQSSRYLVKRTGEKVFLECVQDMDHENMFWYRQDPGLGLRLIYFSYDVKMKEKGDIPEGYSVSREKKERFSLILESASTNQTSMYLCASSPQIAGAAYEQYFGPGTRLTVT.

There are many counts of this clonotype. The chain's CDR3 is CASRTSKLGWTEAFF. CDR3 nucleotides: TGTGCCAGCAGAACCAGCAAGCTTGGATGGACTGAAGCTTTCTTT. The chain combines TRBV12-3 or TRBV12-4 with TRBJ1-1; D is unclear. V was trimmed by 6 bases and J by 5 bases, leaving 19 bases between them. CDR3 length equals 15 residues.

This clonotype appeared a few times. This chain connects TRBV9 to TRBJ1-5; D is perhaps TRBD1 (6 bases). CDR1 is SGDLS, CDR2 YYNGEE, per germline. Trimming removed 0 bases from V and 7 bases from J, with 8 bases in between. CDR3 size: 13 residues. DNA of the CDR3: TGTGCCAGCAGCGTAGCTACAGGGCAGCCCCAGCATTTT. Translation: CASSVATGQPQHF.

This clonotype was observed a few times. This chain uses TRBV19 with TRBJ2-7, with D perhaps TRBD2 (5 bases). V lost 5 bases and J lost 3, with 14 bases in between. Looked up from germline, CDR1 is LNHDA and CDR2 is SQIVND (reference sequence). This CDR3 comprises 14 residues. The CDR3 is CASSLGGSFYEQYF. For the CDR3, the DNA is TGTGCCAGTAGTCTCGGAGGTAGTTTCTACGAGCAGTACTTC.

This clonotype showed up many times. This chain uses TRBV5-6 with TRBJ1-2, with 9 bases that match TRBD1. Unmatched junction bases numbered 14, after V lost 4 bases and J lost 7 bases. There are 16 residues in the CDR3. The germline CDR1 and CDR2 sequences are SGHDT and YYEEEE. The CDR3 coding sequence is TGTGCCAGCAGCCCTTTAGAGGGGACAGGGAATGTTGGCTACACCTTC. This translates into CASSPLEGTGNVGYTF.

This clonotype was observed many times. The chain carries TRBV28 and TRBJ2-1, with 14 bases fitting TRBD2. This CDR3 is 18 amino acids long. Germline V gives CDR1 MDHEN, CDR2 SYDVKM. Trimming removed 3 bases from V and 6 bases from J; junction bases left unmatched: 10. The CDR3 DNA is TGTGCCAGCAGTTTCCCGACCGGACTAGCGGGAGGACTCAATGAGCAGTTCTTC. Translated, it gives CASSFPTGLAGGLNEQFF.

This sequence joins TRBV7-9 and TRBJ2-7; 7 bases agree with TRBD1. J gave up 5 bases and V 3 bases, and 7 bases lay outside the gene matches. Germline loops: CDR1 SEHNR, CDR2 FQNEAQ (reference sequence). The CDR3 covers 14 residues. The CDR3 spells CASSLRQGVDEQYF. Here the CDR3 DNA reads TGTGCCAGCAGCTTGCGACAGGGCGTCGACGAGCAGTACTTC.

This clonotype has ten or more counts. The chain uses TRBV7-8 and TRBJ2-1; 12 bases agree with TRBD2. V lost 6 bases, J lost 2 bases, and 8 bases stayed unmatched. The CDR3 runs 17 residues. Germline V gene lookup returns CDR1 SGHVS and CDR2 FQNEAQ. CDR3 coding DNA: TGTGCCAGCAGTTCGACCCGGACTAGCGGGGCCTACAATGAGCAGTTCTTC. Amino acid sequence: CASSSTRTSGAYNEQFF.